The TCR beta chain described here comes from a study of T cells in Graves' hyperthyroidism and ophthalmopathy. The study, taken as a whole, reports: Appearing also in blood were most of the thyroid clonotypes expanded above 0.001.

RNA transcripts were the template for amplifying TCR beta CDR3 regions. First-round RT-PCR targeting the TCR CDR3 was performed with the HTBI primer set. A single record per CDR3 protein comes from TCRdb applying MiXCR to the multiplex PCR reads. Here the sample spans about 660,000 distinct CDR3 sequences, roughly 46% being singletons. Comment on this clonotype: Its target is not known. The germline gene is not matched at one end of the junction; a read error may be the cause.

Sequencing was carried out using peripheral blood or thyroid tissue (not recorded which). This clonotype was sampled from an adult man with Graves' disease, either hyperthyroidism or ophthalmopathy (not recorded which).

For the CDR3, the DNA is TGCGCCAGCAGCTTGGTACTAGCGGGAGGGCCCGAGCAGTACTTC. This codes for CASSLVLAGGPEQYF. The rearrangement links TRBV7-8 to TRBJ2-7; TRBD2 matches 13 bases. CDR1 and CDR2 (germline): SGHVS, FQNEAQ. The CDR3 has 15 residues.